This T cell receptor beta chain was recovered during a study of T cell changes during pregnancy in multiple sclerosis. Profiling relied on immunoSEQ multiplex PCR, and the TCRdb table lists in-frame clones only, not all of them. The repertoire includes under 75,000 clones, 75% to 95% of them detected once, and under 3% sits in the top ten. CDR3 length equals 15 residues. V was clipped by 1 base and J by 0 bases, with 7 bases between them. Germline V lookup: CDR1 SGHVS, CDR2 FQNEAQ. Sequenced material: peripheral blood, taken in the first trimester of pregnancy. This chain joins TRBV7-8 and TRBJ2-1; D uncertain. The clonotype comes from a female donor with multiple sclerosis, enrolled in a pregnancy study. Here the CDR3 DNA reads TGTGCCAGCAGCTTAGGTTCGAGCTCCTACAATGAGCAGTTCTTC. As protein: CASSLGSSSYNEQFF.